This T cell receptor (beta chain) emerged from a study of cytomegalovirus exposure and HLA in healthy donors. The method was immunoSEQ multiplex PCR; TCRdb's version includes in-frame clones alone and lacks a portion of them. This table holds around 56,000 clones, roughly nine tenths found once. Sequencing used PBMCs. This receptor was taken from a woman aged 18-35 years in good health and CMV-seronegative.

CDR3 loop: CASSPGLGPPEYF. In nucleotides, the CDR3 is TGTGCCAGCAGCCCCGGACTGGGCCCCCCAGAGTACTTC. This rearrangement joins TRBV7-6 to TRBJ2-7; perhaps TRBD2 as D (5 bases). The germline V gene encodes CDR1 SGHVS and CDR2 FNYEAQ. Between the trimmed V and J ends, which lost 5 bases and 11 bases, there was a span of 19 bases. This CDR3 is 13 amino acids long.